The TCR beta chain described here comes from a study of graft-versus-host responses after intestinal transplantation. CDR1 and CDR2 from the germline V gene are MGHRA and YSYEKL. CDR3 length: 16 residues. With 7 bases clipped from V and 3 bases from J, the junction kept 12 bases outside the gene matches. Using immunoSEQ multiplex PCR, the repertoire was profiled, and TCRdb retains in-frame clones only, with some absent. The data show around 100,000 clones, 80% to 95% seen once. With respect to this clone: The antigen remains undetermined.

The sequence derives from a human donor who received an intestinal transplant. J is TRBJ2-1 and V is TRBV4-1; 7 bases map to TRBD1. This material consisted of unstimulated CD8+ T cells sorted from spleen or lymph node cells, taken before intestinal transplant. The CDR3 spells CASNVKLAGGYNEQFF. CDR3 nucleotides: TGCGCCAGCAACGTAAAGCTCGCAGGGGGCTACAATGAGCAGTTCTTC.